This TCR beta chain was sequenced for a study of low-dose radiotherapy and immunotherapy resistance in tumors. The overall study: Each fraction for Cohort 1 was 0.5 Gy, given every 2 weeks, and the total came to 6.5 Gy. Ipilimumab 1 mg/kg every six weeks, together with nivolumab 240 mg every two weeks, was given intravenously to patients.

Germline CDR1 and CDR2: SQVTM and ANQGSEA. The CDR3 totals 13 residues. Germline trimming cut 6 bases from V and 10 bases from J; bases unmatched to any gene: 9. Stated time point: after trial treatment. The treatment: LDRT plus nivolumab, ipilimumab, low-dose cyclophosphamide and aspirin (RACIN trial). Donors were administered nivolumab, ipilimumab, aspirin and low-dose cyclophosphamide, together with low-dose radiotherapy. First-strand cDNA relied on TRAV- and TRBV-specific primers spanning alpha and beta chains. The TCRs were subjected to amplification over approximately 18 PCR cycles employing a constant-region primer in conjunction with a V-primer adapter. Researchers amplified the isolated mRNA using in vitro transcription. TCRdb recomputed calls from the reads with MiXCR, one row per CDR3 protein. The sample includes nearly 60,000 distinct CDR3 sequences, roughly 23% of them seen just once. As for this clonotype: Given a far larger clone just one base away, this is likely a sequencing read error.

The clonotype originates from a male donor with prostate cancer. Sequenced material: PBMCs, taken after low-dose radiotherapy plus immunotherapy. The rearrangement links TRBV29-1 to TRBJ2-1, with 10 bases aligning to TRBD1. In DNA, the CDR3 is TGCAGCGTCTCCGAGACAGGGGGCTACGAGCAGTTCTTC. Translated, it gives CSVSETGGYEQFF.